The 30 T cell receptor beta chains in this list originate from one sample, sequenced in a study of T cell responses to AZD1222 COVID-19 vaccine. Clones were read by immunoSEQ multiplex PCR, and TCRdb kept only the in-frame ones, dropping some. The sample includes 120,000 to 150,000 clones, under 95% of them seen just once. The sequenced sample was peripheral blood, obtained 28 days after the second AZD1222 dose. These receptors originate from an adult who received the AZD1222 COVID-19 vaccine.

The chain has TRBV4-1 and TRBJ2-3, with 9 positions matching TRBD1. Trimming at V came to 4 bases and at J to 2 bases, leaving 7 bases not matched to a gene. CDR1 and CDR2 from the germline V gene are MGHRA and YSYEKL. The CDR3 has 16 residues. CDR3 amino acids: CASSPSTGGTTDTQYF. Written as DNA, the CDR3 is TGCGCCAGCAGCCCATCGACAGGGGGGACCACAGATACGCAGTATTTT.

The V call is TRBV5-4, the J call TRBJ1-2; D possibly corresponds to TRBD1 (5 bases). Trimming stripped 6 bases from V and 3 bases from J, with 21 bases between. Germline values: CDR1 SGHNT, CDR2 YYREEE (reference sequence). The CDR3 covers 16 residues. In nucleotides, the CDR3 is TGTGCCAGCACCTCAGATATTGGGGGAAGCTACTATGGCTACACCTTC. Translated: CASTSDIGGSYYGYTF.

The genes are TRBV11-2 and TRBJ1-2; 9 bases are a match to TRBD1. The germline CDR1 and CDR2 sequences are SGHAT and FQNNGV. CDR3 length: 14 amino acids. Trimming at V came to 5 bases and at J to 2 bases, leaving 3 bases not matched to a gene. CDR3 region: CASSPGTGNYGYTF. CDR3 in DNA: TGTGCCAGCAGCCCCGGGACAGGGAACTATGGCTACACCTTC.

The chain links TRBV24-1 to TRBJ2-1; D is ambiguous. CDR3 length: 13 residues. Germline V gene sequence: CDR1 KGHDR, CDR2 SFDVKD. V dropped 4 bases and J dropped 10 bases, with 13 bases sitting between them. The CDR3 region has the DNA TGTGCCACCAGTGAAGGACGCTCGCGGGAGCAGTTCTTC. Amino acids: CATSEGRSREQFF.

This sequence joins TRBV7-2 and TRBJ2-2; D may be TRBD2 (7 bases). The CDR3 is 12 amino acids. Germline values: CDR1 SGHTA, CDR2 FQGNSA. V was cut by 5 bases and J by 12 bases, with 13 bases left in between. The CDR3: CASSVTGGQLFF. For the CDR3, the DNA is TGTGCCAGCAGCGTTACCGGGGGGCAGCTGTTTTTT. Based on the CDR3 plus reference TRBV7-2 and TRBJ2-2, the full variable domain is GAGVSQSPSNKVTEKGKDVELRCDPISGHTALYWYRQSLGQGLEFLIYFQGNSAPDKSGLPSDRFSAERTGGSVSTLTIQRTQQEDSAVYLCASSVTGGQLFFGEGSRLTVL.

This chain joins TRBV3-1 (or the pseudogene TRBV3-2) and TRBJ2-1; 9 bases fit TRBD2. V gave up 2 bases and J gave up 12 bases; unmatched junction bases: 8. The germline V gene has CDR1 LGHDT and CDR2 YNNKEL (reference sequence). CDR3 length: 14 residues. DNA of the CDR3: TGTGCCAGCAGCCAAAAAATAGCGGGGGCCCCGCAGTTCTTC. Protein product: CASSQKIAGAPQFF.

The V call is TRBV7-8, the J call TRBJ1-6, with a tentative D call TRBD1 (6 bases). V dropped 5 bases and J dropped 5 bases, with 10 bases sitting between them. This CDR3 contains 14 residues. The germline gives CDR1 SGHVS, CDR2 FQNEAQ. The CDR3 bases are TGTGCCAGCAGCCTGGACAGAGATAATTCACCCCTCCACTTT. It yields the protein CASSLDRDNSPLHF.

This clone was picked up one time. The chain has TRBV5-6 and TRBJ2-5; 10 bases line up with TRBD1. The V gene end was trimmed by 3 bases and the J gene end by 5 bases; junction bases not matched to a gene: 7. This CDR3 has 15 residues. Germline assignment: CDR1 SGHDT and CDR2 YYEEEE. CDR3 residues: CASSSRDRGGETQYF. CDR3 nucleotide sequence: TGTGCCAGCAGCTCCCGGGACAGGGGAGGGGAGACCCAGTACTTC.

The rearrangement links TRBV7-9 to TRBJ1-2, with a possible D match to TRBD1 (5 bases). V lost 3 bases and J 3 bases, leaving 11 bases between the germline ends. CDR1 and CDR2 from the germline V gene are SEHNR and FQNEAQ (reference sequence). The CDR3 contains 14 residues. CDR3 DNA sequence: TGTGCCAGCAGCTTCCCGGGCAGGGACTATGGCTACACCTTC. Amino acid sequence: CASSFPGRDYGYTF.

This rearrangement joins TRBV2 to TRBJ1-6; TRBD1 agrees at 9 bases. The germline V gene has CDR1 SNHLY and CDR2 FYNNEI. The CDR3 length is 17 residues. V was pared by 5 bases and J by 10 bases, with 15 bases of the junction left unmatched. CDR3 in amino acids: CASSSKPPGQGYSPLHF. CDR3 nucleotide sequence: TGTGCCAGCAGTTCCAAGCCTCCGGGACAGGGATACTCACCCCTCCACTTT.

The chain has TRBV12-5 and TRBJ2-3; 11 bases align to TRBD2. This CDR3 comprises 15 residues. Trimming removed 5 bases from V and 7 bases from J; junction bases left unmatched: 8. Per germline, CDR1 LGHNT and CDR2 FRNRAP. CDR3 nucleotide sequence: TGTGCTAGTGGTACCGGACTAGCGGGTCGGAATACGCAGTATTTT. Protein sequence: CASGTGLAGRNTQYF.

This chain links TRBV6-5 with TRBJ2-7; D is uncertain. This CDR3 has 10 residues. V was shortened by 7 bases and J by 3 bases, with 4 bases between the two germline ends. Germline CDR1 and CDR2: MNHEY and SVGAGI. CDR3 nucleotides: TGTGCCAGCAAAGACTACGAGCAGTACTTC. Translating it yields CASKDYEQYF.

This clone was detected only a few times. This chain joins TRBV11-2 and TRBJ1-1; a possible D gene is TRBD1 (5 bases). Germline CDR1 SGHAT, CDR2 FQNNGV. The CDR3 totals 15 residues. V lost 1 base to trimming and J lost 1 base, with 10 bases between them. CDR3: CASSLAGQGNTEAFF. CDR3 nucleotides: TGTGCCAGCAGCTTAGCGGGGCAGGGGAACACTGAAGCTTTCTTT.

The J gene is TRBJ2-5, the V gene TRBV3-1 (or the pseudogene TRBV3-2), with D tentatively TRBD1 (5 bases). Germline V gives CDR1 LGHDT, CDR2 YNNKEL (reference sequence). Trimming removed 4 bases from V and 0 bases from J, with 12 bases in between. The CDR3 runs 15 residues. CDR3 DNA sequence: TGTGCCAGCAGCCTGAACCCAGGGAACCAAGAGACCCAGTACTTC. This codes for CASSLNPGNQETQYF.

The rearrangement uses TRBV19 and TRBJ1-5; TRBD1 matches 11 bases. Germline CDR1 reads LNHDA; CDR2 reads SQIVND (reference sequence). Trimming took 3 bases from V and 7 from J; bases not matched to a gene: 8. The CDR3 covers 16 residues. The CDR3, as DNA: TGTGCCAGTAGTATGGGGACCGGGACAGGGGGGCAGCCCCAGCATTTT. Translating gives CASSMGTGTGGQPQHF.

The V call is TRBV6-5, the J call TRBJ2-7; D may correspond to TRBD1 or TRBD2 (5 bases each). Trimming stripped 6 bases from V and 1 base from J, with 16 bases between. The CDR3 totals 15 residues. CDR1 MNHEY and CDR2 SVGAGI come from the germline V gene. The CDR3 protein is CASRPPRDGSYEQYF. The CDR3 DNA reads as TGTGCCAGCAGACCACCCCGGGACGGATCCTACGAGCAGTACTTC.

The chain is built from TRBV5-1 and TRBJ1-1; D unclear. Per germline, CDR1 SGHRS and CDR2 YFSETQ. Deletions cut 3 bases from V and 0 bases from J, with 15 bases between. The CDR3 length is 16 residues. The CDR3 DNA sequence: TGCGCCAGCAGCTCCCGGACGGGGAATTTGAACACTGAAGCTTTCTTT. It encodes CASSSRTGNLNTEAFF.

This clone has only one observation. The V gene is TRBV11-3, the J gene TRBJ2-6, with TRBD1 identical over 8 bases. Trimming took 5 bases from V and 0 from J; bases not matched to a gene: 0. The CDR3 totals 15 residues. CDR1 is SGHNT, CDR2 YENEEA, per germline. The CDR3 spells CASSTGGSGANVLTF. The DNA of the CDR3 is TGTGCCAGCAGCACAGGGGGCTCTGGGGCCAACGTCCTGACTTTC.

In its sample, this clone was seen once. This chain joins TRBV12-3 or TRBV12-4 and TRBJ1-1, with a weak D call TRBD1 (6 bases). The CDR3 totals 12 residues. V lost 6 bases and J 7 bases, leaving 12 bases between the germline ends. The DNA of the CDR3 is TGTGCCAGCAGCCTGCAGGGGAGTGAAGCTTTCTTT. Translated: CASSLQGSEAFF.

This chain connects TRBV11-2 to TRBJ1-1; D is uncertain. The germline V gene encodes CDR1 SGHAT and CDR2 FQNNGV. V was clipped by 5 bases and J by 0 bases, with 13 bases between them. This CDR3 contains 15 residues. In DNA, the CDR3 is TGTGCCAGCAGCCCCTCCCGGACTATGAACACTGAAGCTTTCTTT. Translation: CASSPSRTMNTEAFF.

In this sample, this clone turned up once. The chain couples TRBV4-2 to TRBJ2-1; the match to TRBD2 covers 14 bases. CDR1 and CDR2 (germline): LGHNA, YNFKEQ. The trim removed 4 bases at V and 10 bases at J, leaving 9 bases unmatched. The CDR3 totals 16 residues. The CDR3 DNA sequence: TGTGCCAGCAGCCCCACGACTAGCGGGAGGGCCGGAGAGCAGTTCTTC. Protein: CASSPTTSGRAGEQFF.

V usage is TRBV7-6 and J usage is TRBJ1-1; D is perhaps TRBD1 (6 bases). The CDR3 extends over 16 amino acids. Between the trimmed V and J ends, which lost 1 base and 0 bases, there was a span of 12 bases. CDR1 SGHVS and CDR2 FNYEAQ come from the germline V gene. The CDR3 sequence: CASSLGGAILNTEAFF. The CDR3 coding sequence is TGTGCCAGCAGCTTAGGGGGGGCAATTCTGAACACTGAAGCTTTCTTT.

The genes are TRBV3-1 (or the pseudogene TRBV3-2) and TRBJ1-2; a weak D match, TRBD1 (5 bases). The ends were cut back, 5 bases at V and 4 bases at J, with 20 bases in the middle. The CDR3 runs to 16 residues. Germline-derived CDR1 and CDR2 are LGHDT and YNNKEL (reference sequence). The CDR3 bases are TGTGCCAGCAGCAGGCTTGGGGGAATCGGTGTCTATGGCTACACCTTC. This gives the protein CASSRLGGIGVYGYTF.

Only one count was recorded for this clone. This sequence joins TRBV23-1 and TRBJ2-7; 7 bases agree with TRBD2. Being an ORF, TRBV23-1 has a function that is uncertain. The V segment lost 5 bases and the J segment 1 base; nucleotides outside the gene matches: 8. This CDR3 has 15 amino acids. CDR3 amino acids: CASSWGGSCSYEQYF. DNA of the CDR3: TGCGCCAGCAGTTGGGGCGGGAGTTGTTCCTACGAGCAGTACTTC.

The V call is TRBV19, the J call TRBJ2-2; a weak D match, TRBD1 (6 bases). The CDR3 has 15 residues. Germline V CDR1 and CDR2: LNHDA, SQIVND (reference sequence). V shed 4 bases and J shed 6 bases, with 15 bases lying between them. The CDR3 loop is CASSRGPGSSGELFF. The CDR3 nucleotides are TGTGCCAGTAGTAGGGGGCCAGGGTCGTCCGGGGAGCTGTTTTTT.

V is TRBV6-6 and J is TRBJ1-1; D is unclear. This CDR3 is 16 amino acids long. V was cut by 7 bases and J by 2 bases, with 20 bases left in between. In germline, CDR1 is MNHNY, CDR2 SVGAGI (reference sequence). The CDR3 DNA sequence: TGTGCCAGCACCCCGCAAAAGGTGACGGTCAACACTGAAGCTTTCTTT. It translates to CASTPQKVTVNTEAFF.

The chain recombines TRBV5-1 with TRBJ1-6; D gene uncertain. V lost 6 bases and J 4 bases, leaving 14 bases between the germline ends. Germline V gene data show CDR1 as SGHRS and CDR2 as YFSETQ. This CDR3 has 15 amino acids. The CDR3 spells CASKVGSSYNSPLHF. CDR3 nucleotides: TGCGCCAGCAAAGTAGGATCGTCATATAATTCACCCCTCCACTTT.

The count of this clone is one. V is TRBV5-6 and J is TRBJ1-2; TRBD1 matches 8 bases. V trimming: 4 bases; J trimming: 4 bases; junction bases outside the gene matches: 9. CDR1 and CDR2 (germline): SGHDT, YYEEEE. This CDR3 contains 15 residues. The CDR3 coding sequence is TGTGCCAGCAGCCTGGTGGACAGGGTAGGCTATGGCTACACCTTC. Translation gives CASSLVDRVGYGYTF.

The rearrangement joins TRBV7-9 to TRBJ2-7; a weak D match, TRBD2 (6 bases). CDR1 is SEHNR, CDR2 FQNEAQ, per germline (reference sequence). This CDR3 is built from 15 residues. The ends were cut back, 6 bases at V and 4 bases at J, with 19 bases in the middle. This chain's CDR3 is CASSSSWGDSYEQYF. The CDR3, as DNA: TGTGCCAGCAGTTCCTCCTGGGGGGATTCTTACGAGCAGTACTTC.

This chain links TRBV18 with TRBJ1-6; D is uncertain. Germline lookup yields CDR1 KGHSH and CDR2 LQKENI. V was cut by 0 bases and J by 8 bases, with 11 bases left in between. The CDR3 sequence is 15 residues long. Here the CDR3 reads CASSPPSEADSPLHF. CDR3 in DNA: TGTGCCAGCTCACCACCGTCGGAGGCGGATTCACCCCTCCACTTT. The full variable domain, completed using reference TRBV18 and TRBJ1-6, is NAGVMQNPRHLVRRRGQEARLRCSPMKGHSHVYWYRQLPEEGLKFMVYLQKENIIDESGMPKERFSAEFPKEGPSILRIQQVVRGDSAAYFCASSPPSEADSPLHFGNGTRLTVT.